This TCR beta chain was sequenced during a study of T cell repertoires in cytomegalovirus infection. Study details: Both a matching HLA type and CMV infection were indicated by public TCR beta signatures. Notes on the study in general: HLA-C-restricted, CMV-specific TCR beta clonotypes were dominant ex vivo.

TCRdb re-analysed the reads in MiXCR, keeping a single row per CDR3 protein. The table has approximately 630,000 distinct CDR3 sequences, 20% to 30% seen once. As for this clonotype: The antigen is unknown.

V lost 3 bases and J lost 3, with 8 bases in between. The CDR3 is 13 residues long. Germline V CDR1 and CDR2: LNHDA, SQIVND (reference sequence). This clonotype was sampled from a human donor in good health (CMV status not recorded). Some clones in this sample may be carry-over from other donors' samples. The sample comprised CD8+ T cells from PBMCs. The genes are TRBV19 and TRBJ2-5; D unresolved. The CDR3 DNA is TGTGCCAGTAGTATTCCGTCTGAAGAGACCCAGTACTTC. It translates to CASSIPSEETQYF.